These 20 T cell receptor beta chains originate from one sample sequenced in a study of T cell changes during pregnancy in multiple sclerosis. The assay was immunoSEQ multiplex PCR, and TCRdb's table has in-frame clones only and misses some. The repertoire has about 100,000 clones, just over 90% of them found once; the top ten carry approximately 1.2%. Sequences were derived from peripheral blood, sampled in the second trimester of pregnancy. All receptors derive from a female donor with multiple sclerosis, enrolled in a pregnancy study.

This chain joins TRBV5-1 and TRBJ2-7; weak D call: TRBD2 (6 bases). Germline V gives CDR1 SGHRS, CDR2 YFSETQ. The CDR3 extends over 14 amino acids. V was trimmed by 4 bases and J by 6 bases, leaving 17 bases between them. The CDR3 sequence is CASSPVSIGGEQYF. DNA of the CDR3: TGCGCCAGCAGCCCCGTCTCAATCGGGGGCGAGCAGTACTTC.

The rearrangement joins TRBV19 to TRBJ1-1; 9 nucleotides align to TRBD1. Germline V gene lookup returns CDR1 LNHDA and CDR2 SQIVND (reference sequence). The CDR3 has 15 amino acids. The ends lost 5 bases at V and 2 bases at J; junction bases unmatched: 6. Here the CDR3 DNA reads TGTGCCAGTAGTCAATACAGGGGGCTCAACACTGAAGCTTTCTTT. It codes for CASSQYRGLNTEAFF.

The chain joins TRBV10-3 to TRBJ2-5; TRBD2 matches at 14 bases. The V segment lost 2 bases and the J segment 4 bases; nucleotides outside the gene matches: 3. CDR3 length: 16 amino acids. CDR1 and CDR2 (germline): ENHRY, SYGVKD. This CDR3 reads CAISEPTSGGGETQYF. CDR3 sequence (DNA): TGTGCCATCAGTGAGCCGACTAGCGGGGGGGGAGAGACCCAGTACTTC.

This sequence joins TRBV5-1 and TRBJ1-2; D remains ambiguous. Germline lookup yields CDR1 SGHRS and CDR2 YFSETQ. The CDR3 is 14 residues long. V lost 2 bases to trimming and J lost 0 bases, with 8 bases between them. The CDR3 region is CASSFASANYGYTF. The CDR3 nucleotides are TGCGCCAGCAGCTTTGCGAGTGCTAACTATGGCTACACCTTC.

The genes are TRBV5-6 and TRBJ2-1; a weak D match, TRBD2 (6 bases). Between the trimmed V and J ends, which lost 4 bases and 1 base, there was a span of 12 bases. The germline V gene encodes CDR1 SGHDT and CDR2 YYEEEE. The CDR3 extends over 15 amino acids. Written as DNA, the CDR3 is TGTGCCAGCAGCCTAACCGGGGGATCCTACAATGAGCAGTTCTTC. The encoded protein is CASSLTGGSYNEQFF.

V is TRBV25-1 and J is TRBJ1-4; D unclear. The CDR3 covers 15 residues. V was shortened by 5 bases and J by 0 bases, with 10 bases between the two germline ends. Germline CDR1 and CDR2: MGHDK and SYGVNS. In DNA form, the CDR3 reads TGTGCCAGCAGTCATACGGTCACAACTAATGAAAAACTGTTTTTT. Protein sequence: CASSHTVTTNEKLFF.

J is TRBJ2-7 and V is TRBV5-1; D unresolved. Trimming took 7 bases from V and 0 from J, leaving 5 bases between them. The length of the CDR3 is 11 residues. The germline gives CDR1 SGHRS, CDR2 YFSETQ. For the CDR3, the DNA is TGCGCCAGCCGCAGCTCCTACGAGCAGTACTTC. Translating gives CASRSSYEQYF.

This clone was counted once. The rearrangement links TRBV28 to TRBJ1-3, with 7 bases lining up with TRBD1. In germline, CDR1 is MDHEN, CDR2 SYDVKM. CDR3 length: 16 amino acids. With 7 bases clipped from V and 0 bases from J, the junction kept 9 bases outside the gene matches. CDR3 DNA: TGTGCCAGCATCTCTTCCGGGACAGTCTCTGGAAACACCATATATTTT. Protein: CASISSGTVSGNTIYF.

This clone was detected once. The chain links TRBV19 to TRBJ2-2, with D possibly matching TRBD2 (5 bases). This CDR3 contains 16 residues. Germline CDR1 and CDR2: LNHDA and SQIVND (reference sequence). V lost 5 bases and J lost 7, with 20 bases in between. CDR3 sequence reads: CASSSPPPRAVGELFF. DNA of the CDR3: TGTGCCAGTAGTTCGCCACCACCGAGGGCGGTCGGGGAGCTGTTTTTT.

This rearrangement joins TRBV5-1 to TRBJ2-1; D might be TRBD1 (7 bases). In germline, CDR1 is SGHRS, CDR2 YFSETQ. This CDR3 has 15 amino acids. V was trimmed by 0 bases and J by 6 bases, leaving 13 bases between them. CDR3 sequence reads: CASSLADQGGNEQFF. The CDR3 coding sequence is TGCGCCAGCAGCTTGGCCGACCAGGGGGGCAATGAGCAGTTCTTC.

The chain couples TRBV19 to TRBJ1-5; TRBD1 aligns across 7 bases. V lost 3 bases and J lost 4; bases outside the gene matches: 6. Germline CDR1 reads LNHDA; CDR2 reads SQIVND (reference sequence). CDR3 length equals 15 residues. CDR3 sequence (DNA): TGTGCCAGTAGTATCGGACAGGTCCTTAATCAGCCCCAGCATTTT. Translation: CASSIGQVLNQPQHF.

This clone was seen once. V is TRBV27 and J is TRBJ2-3, with 9 bases that match TRBD2. Germline trimming cut 2 bases from V and 3 bases from J; bases unmatched to any gene: 6. This CDR3 region has 16 residues. Germline CDR1 and CDR2: MNHEY and SMNVEV (reference sequence). The CDR3 loop is CASSLGGLASTDTQYF. CDR3 DNA: TGTGCCAGCAGTTTAGGGGGACTAGCATCGACAGATACGCAGTATTTT.

This chain joins TRBV27 and TRBJ1-1; D gene ambiguous. Looked up from germline, CDR1 is MNHEY and CDR2 is SMNVEV (reference sequence). V was trimmed by 4 bases and J by 4 bases, leaving 7 bases between them. This CDR3 is 12 amino acids long. The CDR3 nucleotides read TGTGCCAGCAGTTCCCCGGGCACTGAAGCTTTCTTT. Protein sequence: CASSSPGTEAFF.

In DNA, the CDR3 is TGTGCCAGCAGTCCGGGAGTAGCTAACTATGGCTACACCTTC. This sequence encodes CASSPGVANYGYTF. The rearrangement links TRBV27 to TRBJ1-2; D remains ambiguous. V was shortened by 5 bases and J by 0 bases, with 10 bases between the two germline ends. This CDR3 has 14 amino acids. Germline V lookup: CDR1 MNHEY, CDR2 SMNVEV (reference sequence).

The rearrangement joins TRBV7-3 to TRBJ2-1; D call uncertain. Germline CDR1 SGHTA, CDR2 FQGTGA. This CDR3 region has 17 residues. V was shortened by 1 base and J by 3 bases, with 16 bases between the two germline ends. The CDR3 protein is CASSLIPAADRYNEQFF. The CDR3 DNA sequence: TGTGCCAGCAGCTTAATCCCGGCGGCAGATCGCTACAATGAGCAGTTCTTC.

CDR3 region: CASSPLHEQYF. CDR3 bases: TGTGCCAGCAGCCCCCTCCACGAGCAGTACTTC. This chain joins TRBV7-2 and TRBJ2-7; no firm D call. V lost 5 bases and J 5 bases, leaving 7 bases between the germline ends. CDR1 and CDR2 from the germline V gene are SGHTA and FQGNSA. The CDR3 is 11 residues long.

The chain joins TRBV5-1 to TRBJ2-2; TRBD2 matches 7 bases. The CDR3 totals 15 residues. Germline CDR1 and CDR2: SGHRS and YFSETQ. Losses at the gene ends were 0 bases for V and 2 bases for J; bases not matched to a gene: 1. CDR3 amino acids: CASSLAGGNTGELFF. For the CDR3, the DNA is TGCGCCAGCAGCTTGGCGGGGGGAAACACCGGGGAGCTGTTTTTT.

The genes are TRBV5-1 and TRBJ2-3; D remains unclear. Per the germline V gene, CDR1 is SGHRS and CDR2 is YFSETQ. This CDR3 is 14 amino acids long. The V gene lost 5 bases and the J gene lost 0 bases, with 10 bases spanning the gap. This CDR3 reads CASRGQTSTDTQYF. In DNA form, the CDR3 reads TGCGCCAGCAGGGGCCAAACAAGCACAGATACGCAGTATTTT.

V gene TRBV7-3 combines with J gene TRBJ2-2; 8 bases are shared with TRBD2. The CDR3 extends over 15 amino acids. The trim removed 0 bases at V and 4 bases at J, leaving 1 base unmatched. The germline gives CDR1 SGHTA, CDR2 FQGTGA. The chain's CDR3 is CASSLTSGATGELFF. The CDR3 coding sequence is TGTGCCAGCAGCTTAACTAGCGGGGCCACCGGGGAGCTGTTTTTT. Full variable domain (remainder filled in from reference TRBV7-3 and TRBJ2-2): GAGVSQTPSNKVTEKGKYVELRCDPISGHTALYWYRQSLGQGPEFLIYFQGTGAADDSGLPNDRFFAVRPEGSVSTLKIQRTERGDSAVYLCASSLTSGATGELFFGEGSRLTVL.

This chain connects TRBV27 to TRBJ1-1; 11 positions match TRBD1. The CDR3 is 19 residues long. V was clipped by 4 bases and J by 2 bases; unmatched bases: 15. Germline assignment: CDR1 MNHEY and CDR2 SMNVEV (reference sequence). CDR3 DNA sequence: TGTGCCAGCAGTTCCTACTCTCCCGGGACAGGGGGGCTTAACACTGAAGCTTTCTTT. This sequence encodes CASSSYSPGTGGLNTEAFF.